These 21 T cell receptor beta chains share one sample of origin, sequenced in a study of T cells after yellow fever vaccination. TCRdb independently ran MiXCR on the 5' RACE reads; one entry per CDR3 protein. The sample lists approximately 550,000 distinct CDR3 sequences, over 15% occurring once. The sample in question was PBMCs, obtained 15 days after the yellow fever booster vaccination. The receptor source for this set is a man younger than 40 who received the YFV17D yellow fever vaccine.

The sample holds a few counts of this clonotype. This chain connects TRBV20-1 to TRBJ2-7; possibly TRBD2 for D (6 bases). CDR1 and CDR2 (germline): DFQATT, SNEGSKA (reference sequence). The CDR3 sequence is 14 residues long. Trimming shortened V by 5 bases and J by 3 bases, and 17 bases separated the two germline ends. CDR3 sequence: CSAPPLAAGYEQYF. The CDR3 DNA reads as TGCAGTGCTCCCCCCTTAGCGGCTGGCTACGAGCAGTACTTC.

This sequence joins TRBV15 and TRBJ2-7; no clear D. Germline V CDR1 and CDR2: LNHNV, YYDKDF (reference sequence). V lost 5 bases and J lost 3, with 17 bases in between. This CDR3 is 15 amino acids long. This CDR3 is CATSRTSTEDYEQYF. CDR3 DNA sequence: TGTGCCACCAGCCGAACCTCGACGGAAGACTACGAGCAGTACTTC.

The chain is built from TRBV7-9 and TRBJ2-6; D gene uncertain. The CDR3 covers 16 residues. Trimming stripped 5 bases from V and 0 bases from J, with 11 bases between. From germline, CDR1 is SEHNR and CDR2 FQNEAQ (reference sequence). The CDR3 protein is CASSTSRPSGANVLTF. The CDR3 DNA reads as TGTGCCAGCAGCACGAGTCGGCCCTCTGGGGCCAACGTCCTGACTTTC.

This clonotype came up a few times. The chain is built from TRBV6-2 or TRBV6-3 and TRBJ2-7; possibly TRBD1 for D (5 bases). V dropped 7 bases and J dropped 1 base, with 8 bases sitting between them. This CDR3 spans 12 amino acids. CDR1 is MNHEY, CDR2 SVGEGT, per germline. The CDR3 sequence: CASKQVSYEQYF. The CDR3 DNA follows: TGTGCCAGCAAACAGGTATCCTACGAGCAGTACTTC.

A few counts support this clonotype. The rearrangement joins TRBV20-1 to TRBJ2-5; 7 bases agree with TRBD2. J was trimmed by 1 base and V by 6 bases; bases with no gene match: 5. This CDR3 spans 13 amino acids. Per germline, CDR1 DFQATT and CDR2 SNEGSKA (reference sequence). CDR3 nucleotides: TGCAGTGCCAGCGGGGAGTCCCAAGAGACCCAGTACTTC. Protein product: CSASGESQETQYF.

The V and J genes are TRBV14 and TRBJ2-1, with TRBD2 matching 8 bases. V was clipped by 3 bases and J by 6 bases; unmatched bases: 16. The CDR3 sequence is 18 residues long. Germline V gene sequence: CDR1 SGHDN, CDR2 FVKESK. DNA for the CDR3: TGTGCCAGCAGCCACCCAAGGTCCGCGCGGGAGGTCGTCAATGAGCAGTTCTTC. Amino acid sequence: CASSHPRSAREVVNEQFF.

This clonotype was seen only a few times. The V call is TRBV5-1, the J call TRBJ2-7; 14 bases are shared with TRBD2. CDR1 SGHRS and CDR2 YFSETQ come from the germline V gene. V was clipped by 4 bases and J by 2 bases; unmatched bases: 8. The CDR3 spans 17 residues. CDR3 loop: CASSLRLTSGGAYEQYF. The DNA for the CDR3 is TGCGCCAGCAGCCTTCGGTTGACTAGCGGGGGGGCCTACGAGCAGTACTTC.

The table lists this clonotype with a few counts. The chain uses TRBV7-2 and TRBJ1-2, with TRBD1 as a possible D gene (6 bases). Trimming pared 1 base from V and 3 bases from J, leaving 9 bases between. This CDR3 is built from 14 residues. CDR1 SGHTA and CDR2 FQGNSA come from the germline V gene. The CDR3 spells CASSLVPGDYGYTF. DNA of the CDR3: TGTGCCAGCAGCTTAGTCCCAGGGGACTATGGCTACACCTTC.

V usage is TRBV9 and J usage is TRBJ2-2; no clear D gene. This CDR3 region has 13 residues. In germline, CDR1 is SGDLS, CDR2 YYNGEE. With 0 bases removed from V and 6 bases from J, the gap between germline ends came to 6 bases. CDR3 nucleotide sequence: TGTGCCAGCAGCGTAGGTACTCCCGGGGAGCTGTTTTTT. Translating it yields CASSVGTPGELFF.

The chain recombines TRBV5-4 with TRBJ2-3; 7 bases are a match to TRBD1. V trimming: 10 bases; J trimming: 3 bases; junction bases outside the gene matches: 8. CDR1 and CDR2 from the germline V gene are SGHNT and YYREEE (reference sequence). The length of the CDR3 is 13 residues. The CDR3 loop is CAPRDSLTDTQYF. CDR3 in DNA: TGTGCCCCCAGGGACAGCCTTACAGATACGCAGTATTTT.

The table lists this clonotype with a few counts. The rearrangement joins TRBV6-2 or TRBV6-3 to TRBJ2-7; D gene uncertain. V was trimmed by 6 bases and J by 3 bases, leaving 15 bases between them. This CDR3 is 14 amino acids long. Per germline, CDR1 MNHEY and CDR2 SVGEGT. CDR3 in amino acids: CASSTLGWDYEQYF. In nucleotides, the CDR3 is TGTGCCAGCAGCACACTTGGATGGGACTACGAGCAGTACTTC.

The gene calls are TRBV20-1 and TRBJ2-3, with 7 bases that match TRBD1. Germline V lookup: CDR1 DFQATT, CDR2 SNEGSKA (reference sequence). The CDR3 is made up of 11 amino acids. The V gene end was trimmed by 7 bases and the J gene end by 8 bases; junction bases not matched to a gene: 6. In nucleotides, the CDR3 is TGCAGTGTTCAGGGGGATGGTACGCAGTATTTT. This codes for CSVQGDGTQYF.

V usage is TRBV20-1 and J usage is TRBJ2-3; D is possibly TRBD1 (5 bases). CDR1 is DFQATT and CDR2 is SNEGSKA in the germline V gene (reference sequence). CDR3 length: 15 amino acids. Trimming took 3 bases from V and 4 from J, leaving 17 bases between them. CDR3 in DNA: TGCAGTGCTAGCGATGTGGCCACAGGTCCAGATACGCAGTATTTT. This translates into CSASDVATGPDTQYF.

This chain joins TRBV6-2 or TRBV6-3 and TRBJ2-6; D ambiguous. The CDR3 totals 13 residues. Trimming removed 11 bases from V and 2 bases from J, with 10 bases in between. Germline CDR1 reads MNHEY; CDR2 reads SVGEGT. The CDR3 protein is CAGARPGANVLTF. CDR3 bases: TGTGCCGGAGCTAGGCCTGGGGCCAACGTCCTGACTTTC.

The chain employs TRBV6-5 and TRBJ2-7, with D perhaps TRBD1 (5 bases). CDR3 length equals 14 residues. Trimming took 2 bases from V and 9 from J, leaving 17 bases between them. Germline V lookup: CDR1 MNHEY, CDR2 SVGAGI. CDR3 DNA sequence: TGTGCCAGCAGTTACGCTGGGAATAGCAGGGCGCAGTACTTC. Amino acid sequence: CASSYAGNSRAQYF.

This clonotype was detected only a few times. This chain joins TRBV3-1 and TRBJ2-1, with 8 bases matching TRBD1. V shed 4 bases and J 3 bases; nucleotides not matched to a gene: 5. Germline V gene data show CDR1 as LGHDT and CDR2 as YNNKEL (reference sequence). The length of the CDR3 is 15 residues. CDR3 amino acids: CASSRTGGNYNEQFF. The DNA of the CDR3 is TGTGCCAGCAGCCGAACAGGGGGAAACTACAATGAGCAGTTCTTC.

This clonotype has just a few counts. This chain links TRBV6-1 with TRBJ2-1, with 10 bases lining up with TRBD2. The CDR3 is made up of 18 amino acids. Germline V gene data show CDR1 as MNHNS and CDR2 as SASEGT. The V gene end was trimmed by 7 bases and the J gene end by 7 bases; junction bases not matched to a gene: 19. CDR3 DNA: TGTGCCAGCATCCAACCCTCTTTAGCGGGAGGTTCGGGGAATGAGCAGTTCTTC. As protein: CASIQPSLAGGSGNEQFF.

The table lists this clonotype with a few counts. The V and J genes are TRBV12-3 or TRBV12-4 and TRBJ1-1; the D gene is possibly TRBD1 (5 bases). The CDR3 loop spans 13 amino acids. The germline V and J ends were trimmed by 6 bases and 2 bases, with 10 bases remaining between them. This CDR3 reads CASRPDTNTEAFF. CDR3 DNA: TGTGCCAGCAGGCCGGACACAAACACTGAAGCTTTCTTT.

The chain is built from TRBV24-1 and TRBJ2-1; TRBD1 or TRBD2 may be the D gene (6 bases each). V dropped 6 bases and J dropped 1 base, with 12 bases sitting between them. CDR3 length equals 15 residues. Germline V gives CDR1 KGHDR, CDR2 SFDVKD. This chain's CDR3 is CATSKGGQSYNEQFF. The CDR3 nucleotides read TGTGCCACCAGTAAGGGGGGCCAATCCTACAATGAGCAGTTCTTC.

The chain couples TRBV7-9 to TRBJ2-5; TRBD1 might be the D (5 bases). The CDR3 totals 13 residues. CDR1 and CDR2 (germline): SEHNR, FQNEAQ (reference sequence). The V end was cut by 0 bases, the J end by 9 bases, with 11 bases between. The CDR3 loop is CASSLAVVGAQYF. DNA of the CDR3: TGTGCCAGCAGCTTAGCGGTCGTAGGGGCCCAGTACTTC.

The rearrangement uses TRBV11-3 and TRBJ2-3; D gene ambiguous. Germline V CDR1 and CDR2: SGHNT, YENEEA. V was pared by 1 base and J by 3 bases, with 11 bases between. CDR3 size: 15 residues. The CDR3 region has the DNA TGTGCCAGCAGCTTAGGGTCAGCCCGTACAGATACGCAGTATTTT. This sequence encodes CASSLGSARTDTQYF. Full variable domain (rest looked up from reference TRBV11-3 and TRBJ2-3): EAGVVQSPRYKIIEKKQPVAFWCNPISGHNTLYWYLQNLGQGPELLIRYENEEAVDDSQLPKDRFSAERLKGVDSTLKIQPAELGDSAVYLCASSLGSARTDTQYFGPGTRLTVL.